This TCR beta chain is drawn from a study of T cell responses to AZD1222 COVID-19 vaccine. The study, taken as a whole, reports: Spike-specific TCR breadth and depth were elevated following two AZD1222 doses. Most donors were white British and more were female, and clonal diversity was possibly underestimated.

Comment on this clone: Its antigen remains unknown.

Profiled with immunoSEQ multiplex PCR; TCRdb holds only in-frame clones, not every one. Of 150,000 or so clones listed, 90% are singletons. The CDR3 consists of 14 residues. The source of this sequence is an adult who received the AZD1222 COVID-19 vaccine. This chain connects TRBV21-1 to TRBJ2-7; no check of the table's D call, TRBD2, against the DNA was made. TRBV21-1 has pseudogene status. This specimen consisted of peripheral blood, obtained 28 days after the second AZD1222 dose. In DNA form, the CDR3 reads TGTGCCAGCGTCACTAGCGGGGCAGCCTACGAGCAGTACTTC. Residues: CASVTSGAAYEQYF.